Listed here is a single T cell receptor (beta chain). Method: immunoSEQ multiplex PCR; TCRdb's copy keeps in-frame clones and lacks some. The sample lists hundreds of thousands of clones; nearly 90% were seen once. The study recruited people aged about 18 to 95 years across about two dozen US areas. Participant-reported clinical history was the basis for cohort assignment. The entry originates in a study of blood T cell repertoires in COVID-19. About the study: Sites in the United States, Italy and Spain provided acute and convalescent COVID-19 samples.

V was pared by 1 base and J by 7 bases, with 12 bases of the junction left unmatched. This CDR3 region has 16 residues. Germline V lookup: CDR1 LNHDA, CDR2 SQIVND (reference sequence). The receptor's source is a woman in her late teens or twenties with acute COVID-19. Sequenced input: PBMCs or T cells enriched from blood (not recorded which). This rearrangement joins TRBV19 to TRBJ2-7; 8 bases align to TRBD2. This CDR3 reads CASSIGGRAGGQEQYF. The CDR3 DNA is TGTGCCAGTAGTATAGGGGGTCGGGCGGGAGGCCAAGAGCAGTACTTC.